A single sample is the source of the 21 T cell receptor beta chains below, sequenced in a study of glioma-infiltrating T cells. Amplification of TCR alpha and beta CDR3 regions from RNA used iRepertoire nested multiplex PCR. TCRdb itself ran the multiplex PCR reads through MiXCR, one entry per CDR3 protein. The table has 110,000 or so distinct CDR3 sequences, 20% to 30% seen once; the top ten hold roughly 30%. Sequenced sample: glioma tissue, nonneoplastic brain tissue, or PBMCs (not recorded which). The receptors stem from a human donor with low-grade glioma or glioblastoma, undergoing nonglioma brain surgery, or in good health (not recorded which).

At least ten counts were recorded for this clonotype. The gene calls are TRBV3-1 and TRBJ1-1; D not resolved. CDR1 LGHDT and CDR2 YNNKEL come from the germline V gene (reference sequence). The CDR3 covers 14 residues. The V and J ends lost 4 bases and 2 bases respectively, with 11 bases between them. The CDR3 nucleotides read TGTGCCAGCAGCCCCCTCGAGGGCAACACTGAAGCTTTCTTT. Translated, it gives CASSPLEGNTEAFF.

This clonotype was recorded at least ten times. J is TRBJ1-1 and V is TRBV19; D gene ambiguous. Trimming removed 5 bases at V and 0 bases at J, with 19 bases between. Germline CDR1 LNHDA, CDR2 SQIVND (reference sequence). CDR3 length: 17 residues. This CDR3 reads CASSPQRAINLNTEAFF. The CDR3 DNA reads as TGTGCCAGTAGTCCCCAGAGGGCGATAAATCTGAACACTGAAGCTTTCTTT.

This clonotype was counted at least ten times. The chain recombines TRBV4-1 with TRBJ1-1; TRBD1 might be the D (5 bases). Germline lookup yields CDR1 MGHRA and CDR2 YSYEKL. This CDR3 has 14 residues. The V gene lost 4 bases and the J gene lost 1 base, with 10 bases spanning the gap. The CDR3 sequence: CASSRPQGNTEAFF. The CDR3 coding sequence is TGCGCCAGCAGCCGACCTCAGGGGAACACTGAAGCTTTCTTT.

This clonotype was observed at least ten times. The chain has TRBV2 and TRBJ1-3; possibly TRBD1 for D (5 bases). Germline V lookup: CDR1 SNHLY, CDR2 FYNNEI. V was pared by 7 bases and J by 0 bases, with 13 bases between. This CDR3 has 15 amino acids. The CDR3 is CASTPWTSSGNTIYF. The CDR3 DNA is TGTGCCAGCACTCCTTGGACAAGCTCTGGAAACACCATATATTTT.

The chain has TRBV9 and TRBJ1-3; D gene ambiguous. CDR3 length: 12 residues. CDR1 SGDLS and CDR2 YYNGEE come from the germline V gene. Deletions cut 3 bases from V and 5 bases from J, with 6 bases between. CDR3 loop: CASSGSRNTIYF. In DNA, the CDR3 is TGTGCCAGCAGCGGTTCGCGAAACACCATATATTTT.

In the case of this clonotype: A much larger clone differs by one base, so this may be a read error. The rearrangement joins TRBV2 to TRBJ2-1; D might be TRBD2 (5 bases). V was trimmed by 6 bases and J by 11 bases, leaving 20 bases between them. The CDR3 loop spans 14 amino acids. Germline V gives CDR1 SNHLY, CDR2 FYNNEI. The CDR3 region is CASRAGGPRDKQFF. The CDR3 coding sequence is TGTGCCAGCAGGGCGGGCGGCCCGAGGGATAAGCAGTTCTTC.

The J gene is TRBJ1-2, the V gene TRBV3-1, with unresolved D. The CDR3 has 14 amino acids. Germline loops: CDR1 LGHDT, CDR2 YNNKEL (reference sequence). Trimming removed 1 base at V and 4 bases at J, with 10 bases between. CDR3 sequence: CASSQAWASYGYTF. CDR3 nucleotide sequence: TGTGCCAGCAGCCAAGCGTGGGCTTCCTATGGCTACACCTTC.

This clonotype was recorded at least ten times. The rearrangement uses TRBV20-1 and TRBJ2-3; 10 nucleotides agree with TRBD2. Germline loops: CDR1 DFQATT, CDR2 SNEGSKA (reference sequence). V shed 3 bases and J 5 bases; nucleotides not matched to a gene: 14. The CDR3 contains 17 residues. The CDR3 sequence is CSARAIWSSGGGDTQYF. CDR3 sequence (DNA): TGCAGTGCTAGGGCAATCTGGTCTAGCGGGGGTGGAGATACGCAGTATTTT.

This clonotype has a count of ten or more. V gene TRBV14 combines with J gene TRBJ1-2, with a weak D call TRBD1 (5 bases). V lost 3 bases, J lost 5 bases, and 13 bases lay in between. CDR3 length equals 14 residues. Per the germline V gene, CDR1 is SGHDN and CDR2 is FVKESK. Here the CDR3 DNA reads TGTGCCAGCAGCCACGGGGGGTCTTCTTATGGCTACACCTTC. It yields the protein CASSHGGSSYGYTF.

This clonotype has only one observation. A much bigger clone sits one base away, suggesting this may be a read error. The conserved closing phenylalanine or tryptophan is absent in this CDR3, likely reflecting a read error. The rearrangement uses TRBV29-1 and TRBJ2-1, with D perhaps matching TRBD2 (7 bases). The CDR3 has 13 amino acids. The germline V gene has CDR1 SQVTM and CDR2 ANQGSEA. V was clipped by 5 bases and J by 4 bases, with 12 bases between them. The DNA of the CDR3 is TGCAGCGTTTGGGGGGGCGCTTACAATGAGCAGTTCCTC. It codes for CSVWGGAYNEQFL.

Comments on this clonotype: Since a much larger clone is just one base distant, this may be a read error. This chain links TRBV30 with TRBJ2-7; TRBD1 is a possible D gene (6 bases). Germline CDR1 and CDR2: GTSNPN and SVGIG (reference sequence). CDR3 length: 13 amino acids. Written as DNA, the CDR3 is TGTGACTGGAGTCCCGGACAGTTTTTCGAGCAGTACTTC. This codes for CDWSPGQFFEQYF.

This clonotype was detected many times. The chain recombines TRBV20-1 with TRBJ1-1; weak D call: TRBD1 (5 bases). Trimming cost V 7 bases and J 7 bases, with 16 bases left between them. Germline CDR1 DFQATT, CDR2 SNEGSKA (reference sequence). The CDR3 is made up of 12 amino acids. The CDR3 bases are TGCAGTGTTAGGGGACGGAATCTTGAAGCTTTCTTT. It codes for CSVRGRNLEAFF.

In its sample, this clonotype was seen many times. This chain uses TRBV3-1 with TRBJ1-6, with 9 bases fitting TRBD1. The CDR3 loop spans 12 amino acids. V was pared by 6 bases and J by 10 bases, with 1 base of the junction left unmatched. Looked up from germline, CDR1 is LGHDT and CDR2 is YNNKEL (reference sequence). Here the CDR3 DNA reads TGTGCCAGCAGGGACAGGGGATCACCCCTCCACTTT. Protein: CASRDRGSPLHF.

This clonotype was found many times. The chain joins TRBV4-3 to TRBJ1-1; 10 nucleotides line up with TRBD1. Trimming took 4 bases from V and 4 from J; bases not matched to a gene: 3. Germline V gene data show CDR1 as LGHNA and CDR2 as YSLEER. CDR3 length equals 14 residues. The CDR3 region is CASSRGQGGTEAFF. In nucleotides, the CDR3 is TGCGCCAGCAGCCGCGGACAGGGGGGCACTGAAGCTTTCTTT.

This clonotype was observed a few times. The chain carries TRBV12-3 or TRBV12-4 and TRBJ2-1, with TRBD2 matching over 13 bases. This CDR3 region has 19 residues. Losses at the gene ends were 5 bases for V and 3 bases for J; bases not matched to a gene: 13. As DNA, the CDR3 is TGTGCCAGCAGTCTTAAGTCCCGGACTAGCGGGAGATTCTACAATGAGCAGTTCTTC. This translates into CASSLKSRTSGRFYNEQFF.

Many counts were recorded for this clonotype. The chain employs TRBV3-1 and TRBJ1-2; 8 bases are shared with TRBD1. Losses at the gene ends were 6 bases for V and 3 bases for J; bases not matched to a gene: 6. This CDR3 is built from 14 residues. Per germline, CDR1 LGHDT and CDR2 YNNKEL (reference sequence). The CDR3 DNA is TGTGCCAGCAGGGCACAGGGGGTCGACTATGGCTACACCTTC. It yields the protein CASRAQGVDYGYTF. The full variable domain, in which reference TRBV3-1 and TRBJ1-2 provide the parts outside the CDR3, is DTAVSQTPKYLVTQMGNDKSIKCEQNLGHDTMYWYKQDSKKFLKIMFSYNNKELIINETVPNRFSPKSPDKAHLNLHINSLELGDSAVYFCASRAQGVDYGYTFGSGTRLTVV.

At least ten counts were recorded for this clonotype. V is TRBV7-9 and J is TRBJ1-2, with 7 bases matching TRBD1. The germline V gene encodes CDR1 SEHNR and CDR2 FQNEAQ (reference sequence). The trim removed 3 bases at V and 4 bases at J, leaving 8 bases unmatched. This CDR3 has 15 residues. The CDR3 loop is CASSFDRVVTYGYTF. CDR3 DNA: TGTGCCAGCAGCTTCGACAGGGTGGTTACCTATGGCTACACCTTC.

This clonotype appeared many times. One end of the junction is discordant with germline, which a read error may explain. The genes are TRBV4-2 and TRBJ1-1; D might be TRBD1 (5 bases). This CDR3 region has 16 residues. Germline values: CDR1 LGHNA, CDR2 YNFKEQ. In nucleotides, the CDR3 is TGTGCCAGCAGCCCCTTGGACGAGACAGCCTTTTCTGAGGCTTTCTTT. Translating gives CASSPLDETAFSEAFF.

V gene TRBV7-9 combines with J gene TRBJ1-5, with D perhaps matching TRBD1 (5 bases). The V gene lost 1 base and the J gene lost 6 bases, with 13 bases spanning the gap. The germline CDR1 and CDR2 sequences are SEHNR and FQNEAQ (reference sequence). The CDR3 is 15 amino acids. The DNA of the CDR3 is TGTGCCAGCAGCTTAGGAACAGGAGAAGGTCAGCCCCAGCATTTT. This gives the protein CASSLGTGEGQPQHF.

This rearrangement joins TRBV12-3 or TRBV12-4 to TRBJ2-1, with 8 bases lining up with TRBD1. The length of the CDR3 is 15 residues. V shed 5 bases, J shed 1 base, and the junction held 4 bases outside the gene matches. For the CDR3, the DNA is TGTGCCAGCAGTGACAGGGGTGGGTCCTACAATGAGCAGTTCTTC. This gives the protein CASSDRGGSYNEQFF.

In regard to this clonotype: A junction end diverges from the germline sequence, so it may reflect a read error. As DNA, the CDR3 is TGCTCCAGTTCAGGGGCTTCTCTCTACAATGAGCAGTTCTTC. Protein: CSSSGASLYNEQFF. The chain couples TRBV6-1 to TRBJ2-1; maybe TRBD1 (6 bases). The CDR3 is 14 residues long. Germline assignment: CDR1 MNHNS and CDR2 SASEGT.